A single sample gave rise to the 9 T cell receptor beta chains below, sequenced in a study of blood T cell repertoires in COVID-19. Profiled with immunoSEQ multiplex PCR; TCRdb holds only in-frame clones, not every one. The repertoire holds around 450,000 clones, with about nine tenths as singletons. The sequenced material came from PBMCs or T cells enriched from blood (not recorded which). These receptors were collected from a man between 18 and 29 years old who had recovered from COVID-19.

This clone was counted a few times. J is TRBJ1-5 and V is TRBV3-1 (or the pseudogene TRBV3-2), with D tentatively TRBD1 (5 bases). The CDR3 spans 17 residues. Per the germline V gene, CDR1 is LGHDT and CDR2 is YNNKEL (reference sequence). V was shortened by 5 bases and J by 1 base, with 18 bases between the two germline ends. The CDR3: CASSASIFDRSNQPQHF. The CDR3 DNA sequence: TGTGCCAGCAGCGCGTCTATTTTTGACAGAAGCAATCAGCCCCAGCATTTT.

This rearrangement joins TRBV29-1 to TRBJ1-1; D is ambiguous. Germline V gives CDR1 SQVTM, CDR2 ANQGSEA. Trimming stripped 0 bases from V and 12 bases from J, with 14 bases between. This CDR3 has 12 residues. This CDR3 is CSVEEPGLQTFF. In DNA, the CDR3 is TGCAGCGTTGAAGAGCCAGGCCTCCAAACTTTCTTT.

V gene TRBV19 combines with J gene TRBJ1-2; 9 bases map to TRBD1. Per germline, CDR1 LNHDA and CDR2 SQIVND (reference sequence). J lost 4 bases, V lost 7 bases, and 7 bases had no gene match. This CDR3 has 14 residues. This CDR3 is CASTRDREGYGYTF. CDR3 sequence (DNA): TGTGCCAGTACCAGGGACAGGGAAGGCTATGGCTACACCTTC.

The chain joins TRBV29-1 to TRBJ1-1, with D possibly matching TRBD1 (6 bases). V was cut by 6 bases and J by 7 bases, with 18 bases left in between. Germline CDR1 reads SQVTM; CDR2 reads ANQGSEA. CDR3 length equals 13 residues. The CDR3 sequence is CSVRTATGFEAFF. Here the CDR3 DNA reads TGCAGCGTCCGCACCGCCACAGGGTTTGAAGCTTTCTTT.

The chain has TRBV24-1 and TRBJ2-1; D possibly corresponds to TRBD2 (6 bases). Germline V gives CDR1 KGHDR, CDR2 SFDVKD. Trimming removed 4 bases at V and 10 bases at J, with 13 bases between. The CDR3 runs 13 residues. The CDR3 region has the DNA TGTGCCACCAGTGAGTCGGGAGTTTTAGAGCAGTTCTTC. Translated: CATSESGVLEQFF.

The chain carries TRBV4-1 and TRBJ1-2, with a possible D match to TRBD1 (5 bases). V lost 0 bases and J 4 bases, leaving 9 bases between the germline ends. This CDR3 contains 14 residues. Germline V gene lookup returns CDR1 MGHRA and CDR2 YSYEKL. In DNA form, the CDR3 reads TGCGCCAGCAGCCAAGACCCGGACATCTATGGCTACACCTTC. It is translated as CASSQDPDIYGYTF.

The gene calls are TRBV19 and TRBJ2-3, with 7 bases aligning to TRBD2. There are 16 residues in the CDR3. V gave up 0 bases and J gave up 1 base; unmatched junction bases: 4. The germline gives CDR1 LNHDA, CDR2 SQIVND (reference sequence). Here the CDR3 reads CASSIEVAGGTDTQYF. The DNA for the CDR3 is TGTGCCAGTAGTATAGAAGTGGCGGGGGGCACAGATACGCAGTATTTT.

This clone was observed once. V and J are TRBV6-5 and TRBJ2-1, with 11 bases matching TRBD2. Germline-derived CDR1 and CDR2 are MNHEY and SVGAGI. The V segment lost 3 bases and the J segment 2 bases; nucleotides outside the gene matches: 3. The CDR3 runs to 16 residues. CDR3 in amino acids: CASSYVAGGAYNEQFF. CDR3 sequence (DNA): TGTGCCAGCAGTTATGTAGCGGGAGGGGCCTACAATGAGCAGTTCTTC.

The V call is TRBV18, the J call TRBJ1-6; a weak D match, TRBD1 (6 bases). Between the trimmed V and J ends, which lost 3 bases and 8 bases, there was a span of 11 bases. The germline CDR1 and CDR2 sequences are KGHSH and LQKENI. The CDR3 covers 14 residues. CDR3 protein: CASSPGQGYSPLHF. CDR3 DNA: TGTGCCAGCTCACCTGGGCAGGGGTATTCACCCCTCCACTTT. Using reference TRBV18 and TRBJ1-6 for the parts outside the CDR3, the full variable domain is NAGVMQNPRHLVRRRGQEARLRCSPMKGHSHVYWYRQLPEEGLKFMVYLQKENIIDESGMPKERFSAEFPKEGPSILRIQQVVRGDSAAYFCASSPGQGYSPLHFGNGTRLTVT.